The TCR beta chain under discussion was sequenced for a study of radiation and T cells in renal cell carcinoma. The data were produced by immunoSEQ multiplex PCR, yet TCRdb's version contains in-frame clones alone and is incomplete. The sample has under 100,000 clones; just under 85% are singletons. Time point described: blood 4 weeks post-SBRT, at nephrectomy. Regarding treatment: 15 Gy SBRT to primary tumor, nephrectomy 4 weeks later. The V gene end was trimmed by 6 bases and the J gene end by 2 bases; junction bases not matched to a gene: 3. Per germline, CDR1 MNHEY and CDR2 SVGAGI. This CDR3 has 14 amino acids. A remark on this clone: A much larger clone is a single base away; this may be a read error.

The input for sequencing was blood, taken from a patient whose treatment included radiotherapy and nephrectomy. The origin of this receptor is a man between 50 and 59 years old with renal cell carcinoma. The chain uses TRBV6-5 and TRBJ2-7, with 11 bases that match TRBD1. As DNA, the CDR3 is TGTGCCAGCAGCGGACAGGGGGCAACCTACGAGCAGTACTTC. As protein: CASSGQGATYEQYF.